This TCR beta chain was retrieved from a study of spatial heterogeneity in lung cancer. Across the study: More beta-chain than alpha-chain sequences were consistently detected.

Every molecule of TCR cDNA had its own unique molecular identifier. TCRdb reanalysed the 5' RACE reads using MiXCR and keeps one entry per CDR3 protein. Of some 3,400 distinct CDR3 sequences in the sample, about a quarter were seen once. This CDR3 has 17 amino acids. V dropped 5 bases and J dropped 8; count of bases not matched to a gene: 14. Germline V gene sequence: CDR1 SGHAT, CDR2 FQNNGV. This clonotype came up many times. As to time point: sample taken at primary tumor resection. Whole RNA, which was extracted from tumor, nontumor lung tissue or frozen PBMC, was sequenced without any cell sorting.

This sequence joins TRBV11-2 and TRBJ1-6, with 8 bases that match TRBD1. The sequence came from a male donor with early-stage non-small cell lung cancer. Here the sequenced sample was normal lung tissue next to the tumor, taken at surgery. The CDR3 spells CASSDAGQGRPHSPLHF. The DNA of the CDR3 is TGTGCCAGCAGCGATGCCGGACAGGGCAGACCTCATTCACCCCTCCACTTT.